This paragraph covers one T cell receptor beta chain sequence. This record comes from a study of blood T cell repertoires in COVID-19. Study in general: Specimens from acute and convalescent COVID-19 originated in the United States, Italy and Spain. Sources were T cells, B-cell-depleted T cells, or PBMCs; the material itself was cDNA or gDNA.

In the authors' workflow: The assay estimated nucleated cells by amplifying reference gene primers. The repertoire was sequenced with immunoSEQ multiplex PCR; TCRdb's copy has only in-frame clones and lacks some. The V and J calls and the clone size are those of that table, but D and trimming were determined from the DNA. The table includes fewer than 95,000 clones, 89% detected once. The TCR was taken from a man in his forties or fifties with acute or convalescent COVID-19. The specimen sequenced was peripheral blood.

The DNA for the CDR3 is TGCGCCAGCAACAAGAGGGATGTGAGTACAGATACGCAGTATTTT. This sequence encodes CASNKRDVSTDTQYF. The chain combines TRBV5-1 with TRBJ2-3; perhaps TRBD2 as D (5 bases). The germline V gene has CDR1 SGHRS and CDR2 YFSETQ. V lost 6 bases and J 3 bases, leaving 17 bases between the germline ends. This CDR3 comprises 15 residues.